The 20 T cell receptor beta chains reported below all come from one sample, sequenced in a study of radiotherapy plus CTLA-4 blockade in lung cancer. Generated by immunoSEQ multiplex PCR, the TCRdb table keeps only in-frame clones and is missing some. The sample gives about 80,000 clones, roughly 86% of which show up once; just over 2% is in the top ten. The input for sequencing was peripheral blood, taken from a patient treated with radiotherapy plus ipilimumab. The origin of the receptors is a human donor with non-small cell lung cancer who had a partial response to radiotherapy plus ipilimumab.

The chain joins TRBV7-3 to TRBJ2-1; 9 nucleotides line up with TRBD2. The CDR3 consists of 18 residues. CDR1 and CDR2 (germline): SGHTA, FQGTGA. The J segment lost 1 base and the V segment lost 5 bases, leaving 12 bases of the junction unmatched. Written as DNA, the CDR3 is TGTGCCAGCAGCCCATGGGGCGGGAGGGGCATTTCCTACAATGAGCAGTTCTTC. Residues: CASSPWGGRGISYNEQFF. Looking up the rest from reference TRBV7-3 and TRBJ2-1 gives the full variable domain: GAGVSQTPSNKVTEKGKYVELRCDPISGHTALYWYRQSLGQGPEFLIYFQGTGAADDSGLPNDRFFAVRPEGSVSTLKIQRTERGDSAVYLCASSPWGGRGISYNEQFFGPGTRLTVL.

This clone was recorded only once. This chain joins TRBV10-2 and TRBJ2-5; D possibly corresponds to TRBD1 (5 bases). The germline V gene encodes CDR1 WSHSY and CDR2 SAAADI. This CDR3 contains 12 residues. The V end was cut by 3 bases, the J end by 5 bases, with 7 bases between. The CDR3 DNA reads TGCGCCAGCAGTGACAGGGTGGAGACCCAGTACTTC. This sequence encodes CASSDRVETQYF.

The J gene is TRBJ1-5, the V gene TRBV10-3; a weak D match, TRBD1 (6 bases). The V gene's germline CDR1 is ENHRY and CDR2 SYGVKD. CDR3 size: 14 residues. Trimming stripped 6 bases from V and 0 bases from J, with 9 bases between. The CDR3 bases are TGTGCCATCAGGGGGGCGGGTAGCAATCAGCCCCAGCATTTT. This translates into CAIRGAGSNQPQHF.

The CDR3 DNA sequence: TGTGCCAGCAGCAAATTAGCGGGAGCGTACAATGAGCAGTTCTTC. It yields the protein CASSKLAGAYNEQFF. This chain joins TRBV7-2 and TRBJ2-1; 9 bases are shared with TRBD2. The germline V gene encodes CDR1 SGHTA and CDR2 FQGNSA. The V gene end was trimmed by 5 bases and the J gene end by 4 bases; junction bases not matched to a gene: 6. The CDR3 length is 15 residues.

The gene calls are TRBV10-3 and TRBJ1-3; D might be TRBD1 (6 bases). Trimming removed 3 bases at V and 4 bases at J, with 13 bases between. Germline V gene sequence: CDR1 ENHRY, CDR2 SYGVKD. The CDR3 extends over 15 amino acids. CDR3 sequence: CAISDLGGPGNTIYF. CDR3 in DNA: TGTGCCATCAGTGATTTGGGGGGGCCCGGAAACACCATATATTTT.

The chain recombines TRBV6-4 with TRBJ2-3; the match to TRBD2 covers 8 bases. The junction had 8 bases not matched to a gene; V was cut back by 3 bases and J by 3 bases. CDR1 is MRHNA and CDR2 is SNTAGT in the germline V gene. The CDR3 contains 16 residues. DNA of the CDR3: TGTGCCAGCAGTGAGGTGGCGGGAGGATTGACAGATACGCAGTATTTT. Translated, it gives CASSEVAGGLTDTQYF.

The genes are TRBV27 and TRBJ2-1; the D is unclear. Germline values: CDR1 MNHEY, CDR2 SMNVEV (reference sequence). Trimming cost V 1 base and J 0 bases, with 13 bases left between them. CDR3 length: 17 residues. This CDR3 reads CASSLYPTERSYNEQFF. The DNA of the CDR3 is TGTGCCAGCAGTTTATACCCGACGGAGCGCTCCTACAATGAGCAGTTCTTC.

This chain connects TRBV6-5 to TRBJ1-6, with 11 bases that match TRBD1. This CDR3 is built from 15 residues. The trim removed 6 bases at V and 10 bases at J, leaving 8 bases unmatched. Germline V gene data show CDR1 as MNHEY and CDR2 as SVGAGI. CDR3 in amino acids: CASRSGQGAGSPLHF. CDR3 nucleotide sequence: TGTGCCAGCAGATCCGGACAGGGGGCAGGCTCACCCCTCCACTTT.

The chain combines TRBV19 with TRBJ2-2, with 7 bases aligning to TRBD1. CDR1 is LNHDA and CDR2 is SQIVND in the germline V gene (reference sequence). This CDR3 spans 16 amino acids. Trimming removed 4 bases from V and 1 base from J; junction bases left unmatched: 6. The CDR3 nucleotides are TGTGCCAGTAGTAGACAGGGCGCCATGAACACCGGGGAGCTGTTTTTT. Its translation is CASSRQGAMNTGELFF.

The rearrangement links TRBV6-5 to TRBJ2-7, with 8 bases matching TRBD2. This CDR3 has 12 amino acids. Unmatched junction bases numbered 3, after V lost 5 bases and J lost 6 bases. From germline, CDR1 is MNHEY and CDR2 SVGAGI. The CDR3 reads CASSEGLAEQYV. The CDR3 nucleotides read TGTGCCAGCAGTGAAGGACTAGCCGAGCAGTACGTC.

The chain carries TRBV5-4 and TRBJ1-4; 10 bases agree with TRBD1. Germline CDR1 SGHNT, CDR2 YYREEE (reference sequence). The CDR3 covers 17 residues. J gave up 8 bases and V 4 bases, and 14 bases lay outside the gene matches. This chain's CDR3 is CASSRLRQGARIEKLFF. The CDR3 DNA follows: TGTGCCAGCAGCCGACTGCGACAGGGGGCGCGCATAGAAAAACTGTTTTTT.

This chain uses TRBV5-1 with TRBJ1-3; maybe TRBD1 (6 bases). CDR1 SGHRS and CDR2 YFSETQ come from the germline V gene. V was cut by 2 bases and J by 4 bases, with 16 bases left in between. The CDR3 totals 16 residues. In nucleotides, the CDR3 is TGCGCCAGCAGCTTAGAGGCCACAGGGACAGGAAACACCATATATTTT. It is translated as CASSLEATGTGNTIYF.

The gene calls are TRBV10-1 and TRBJ2-7, with TRBD2 matching 7 bases. CDR1 and CDR2 from the germline V gene are WNHNN and SYGVQD (reference sequence). Trimming cost V 2 bases and J 5 bases; bases outside gene matches: 6. The length of the CDR3 is 14 residues. The CDR3 region has the DNA TGCGCCAGCAGTGAGAGCGGGACGTGGGACGAGCAGTACTTC. Translated, it gives CASSESGTWDEQYF.

This clone was counted between two and nine times. The chain employs TRBV28 and TRBJ1-3, with TRBD1 identical over 7 bases. Germline CDR1 and CDR2: MDHEN and SYDVKM. The J segment lost 0 bases and the V segment lost 6 bases, leaving 8 bases of the junction unmatched. This CDR3 region has 16 residues. The CDR3 region has the DNA TGTGCCAGCAGCCCCGCCGGACAGGACTCTGGAAACACCATATATTTT. This sequence encodes CASSPAGQDSGNTIYF. Variable domain in full (rest from reference TRBV28 and TRBJ1-3): DVKVTQSSRYLVKRTGEKVFLECVQDMDHENMFWYRQDPGLGLRLIYFSYDVKMKEKGDIPEGYSVSREKKERFSLILESASTNQTSMYLCASSPAGQDSGNTIYFGEGSWLTVV.

This clone was seen once. This sequence joins TRBV30 and TRBJ2-7; D uncertain. Germline CDR1 reads GTSNPN; CDR2 reads SVGIG (reference sequence). V dropped 5 bases and J dropped 7 bases, with 15 bases sitting between them. There are 12 residues in the CDR3. The CDR3 sequence: CAWGPIGREQYF. CDR3 DNA sequence: TGTGCCTGGGGTCCCATTGGCAGGGAGCAGTACTTC.

The chain has TRBV18 and TRBJ2-7; 7 positions agree with TRBD2. V trimming: 3 bases; J trimming: 4 bases; junction bases outside the gene matches: 6. Germline CDR1 reads KGHSH; CDR2 reads LQKENI. The CDR3 spans 14 residues. In DNA form, the CDR3 reads TGTGCCAGCTCACCGGTCTTGGGGGGGTACGAGCAGTACTTC. Its protein is CASSPVLGGYEQYF.

V gene TRBV28 combines with J gene TRBJ2-1; 12 positions match TRBD2. V gave up 9 bases and J gave up 6 bases; unmatched junction bases: 9. CDR1 and CDR2 (germline): MDHEN, SYDVKM. There are 15 residues in the CDR3. The CDR3 DNA reads TGTGCCAGTACCTCCCCTAGCGGGAGGGCCAATGAGCAGTTCTTC. It is translated as CASTSPSGRANEQFF.

The rearrangement uses TRBV28 and TRBJ2-1; 7 nucleotides agree with TRBD1. The trim removed 3 bases at V and 10 bases at J, leaving 27 bases unmatched. The germline V gene encodes CDR1 MDHEN and CDR2 SYDVKM. This CDR3 spans 20 amino acids. This CDR3 reads CASSLGVWETSGTVLPEQFF. The CDR3, as DNA: TGTGCCAGCAGTTTGGGTGTGTGGGAAACCTCCGGGACAGTTCTCCCGGAGCAGTTCTTC.

The chain employs TRBV9 and TRBJ2-1, with 9 nucleotides matching TRBD2. V lost 4 bases, J lost 8 bases, and 10 bases stayed unmatched. Germline V CDR1 and CDR2: SGDLS, YYNGEE. CDR3 length equals 15 residues. CDR3 protein: CASSRLAGSTYEQFF. In DNA form, the CDR3 reads TGTGCCAGCAGCCGGCTAGCGGGGTCGACCTATGAGCAGTTCTTC. Drawing the rest from reference TRBV9 and TRBJ2-1, the complete variable domain is DSGVTQTPKHLITATGQRVTLRCSPRSGDLSVYWYQQSLDQGLQFLIQYYNGEERAKGNILERFSAQQFPDLHSELNLSSLELGDSALYFCASSRLAGSTYEQFFGPGTRLTVL.

In this sample, this clone is medium-sized. The chain joins TRBV28 to TRBJ1-5, with 9 positions matching TRBD1. Germline trimming cut 8 bases from V and 5 bases from J; bases unmatched to any gene: 7. CDR3 length: 14 residues. Germline CDR1 and CDR2: MDHEN and SYDVKM. CDR3 amino acids: CASRGQGTDQPQHF. The CDR3 DNA reads as TGTGCCAGCCGGGGACAGGGAACGGATCAGCCCCAGCATTTT.